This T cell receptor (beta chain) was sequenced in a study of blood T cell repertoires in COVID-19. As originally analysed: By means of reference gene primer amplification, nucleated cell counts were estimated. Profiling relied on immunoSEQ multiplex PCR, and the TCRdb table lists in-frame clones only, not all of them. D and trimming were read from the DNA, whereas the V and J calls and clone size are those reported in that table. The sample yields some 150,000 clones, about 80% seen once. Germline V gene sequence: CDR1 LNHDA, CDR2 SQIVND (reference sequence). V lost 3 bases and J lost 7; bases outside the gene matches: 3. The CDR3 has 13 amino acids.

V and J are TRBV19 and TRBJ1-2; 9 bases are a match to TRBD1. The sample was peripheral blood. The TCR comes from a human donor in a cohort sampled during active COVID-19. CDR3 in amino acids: CASSMATGGGYTF. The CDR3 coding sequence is TGTGCCAGTAGTATGGCGACAGGGGGTGGCTACACCTTC.